Below are 9 T cell receptor beta chains sequenced from a single sample in a study of PD-1 blockade in classical Hodgkin lymphoma. Indicated time point: cycle 4 day 1 (C4D1), after five to seven weeks of nivolumab. Each patient experienced a relapse that followed autologous stem cell transplantation, and brentuximab vedotin exposure varied. Magnetic negative selection was used to purify CD4+ T cells from thawed PBMCs. Only in-frame clones appear in the TCRdb table, and some are missing; sequencing was by immunoSEQ multiplex PCR. In the table there are 32,000 or so clones, about 93% of which are singletons. This sample comprised CD4+ T cells from blood, obtained before the fourth cycle of nivolumab. These receptors came from a human donor with classical Hodgkin lymphoma.

The chain uses TRBV19 and TRBJ2-1; the match to TRBD2 covers 10 bases. The V gene end was trimmed by 4 bases and the J gene end by 5 bases; junction bases not matched to a gene: 8. Germline V CDR1 and CDR2: LNHDA, SQIVND (reference sequence). The CDR3 runs 16 residues. The CDR3 nucleotides are TGTGCCAGTAGTACCCGGACTAGCGGATCACACAATGAGCAGTTCTTC. It codes for CASSTRTSGSHNEQFF.

This chain joins TRBV19 and TRBJ2-3; the match to TRBD1 covers 10 bases. Germline assignment: CDR1 LNHDA and CDR2 SQIVND (reference sequence). The V and J ends lost 3 bases and 2 bases, in that order; junction bases with no gene match: 5. The CDR3 extends over 16 amino acids. CDR3 coding DNA: TGTGCCAGTAGTATCCCCGGACAGGGGGTCACAGATACGCAGTATTTT. It is translated as CASSIPGQGVTDTQYF.

The V and J genes are TRBV6-5 and TRBJ2-7; TRBD2 matches 10 bases. V trimming: 0 bases; J trimming: 4 bases; junction bases outside the gene matches: 3. Germline loops: CDR1 MNHEY, CDR2 SVGAGI. The CDR3 loop spans 15 amino acids. Written as DNA, the CDR3 is TGTGCCAGCAGTTACTCCCGGACTAGCGGTTACGAGCAGTACTTC. Protein sequence: CASSYSRTSGYEQYF.

The rearrangement links TRBV4-2 to TRBJ1-5; perhaps TRBD1 as D (6 bases). CDR3 size: 18 residues. Germline CDR1 LGHNA, CDR2 YNFKEQ. V shed 0 bases and J shed 3 bases, with 18 bases lying between them. The CDR3 sequence: CASSQEIPGAFNNQPQHF. Written as DNA, the CDR3 is TGTGCCAGCAGCCAAGAGATCCCAGGGGCGTTTAACAATCAGCCCCAGCATTTT.

This sequence joins TRBV30 and TRBJ2-3, with unresolved D. Germline-derived CDR1 and CDR2 are GTSNPN and SVGIG (reference sequence). Deletions cut 2 bases from V and 0 bases from J, with 9 bases between. The CDR3 is made up of 14 amino acids. CDR3 bases: TGTGCCTGGAGTCCCAGTTGGAGCACAGATACGCAGTATTTT. It encodes CAWSPSWSTDTQYF.

This clone was seen only a few times. The chain links TRBV30 to TRBJ1-1; D unclear. Germline V CDR1 and CDR2: GTSNPN, SVGIG (reference sequence). Trimming removed 1 base at V and 5 bases at J, with 5 bases between. CDR3 size: 11 residues. CDR3 in amino acids: CAWSDTTEAFF. The CDR3 DNA sequence: TGTGCCTGGAGTGACACTACTGAAGCTTTCTTT.

The chain employs TRBV11-2 and TRBJ2-1; 8 bases are a match to TRBD1. The CDR3 contains 16 residues. V shed 5 bases and J 4 bases; nucleotides not matched to a gene: 10. Germline V gives CDR1 SGHAT, CDR2 FQNNGV. The CDR3 bases are TGTGCCAGCAGCACCCGGACAGGGCAAAATTACAATGAGCAGTTCTTC. It specifies CASSTRTGQNYNEQFF.

The rearrangement links TRBV2 to TRBJ2-7, with TRBD1 matching over 7 bases. From germline, CDR1 is SNHLY and CDR2 FYNNEI. CDR3 length: 13 residues. Trimming cost V 5 bases and J 5 bases; bases outside gene matches: 6. CDR3 sequence reads: CASSRRGTNEQYF. The CDR3 nucleotides are TGTGCCAGCAGTCGCAGGGGGACAAACGAGCAGTACTTC.

The chain couples TRBV4-1 to TRBJ2-5, with 8 bases fitting TRBD1. Germline lookup yields CDR1 MGHRA and CDR2 YSYEKL. V gave up 0 bases and J gave up 5 bases; unmatched junction bases: 11. The CDR3 is 17 amino acids. This chain's CDR3 is CASSQDRLTGAGETQYF. The CDR3 nucleotides read TGCGCCAGCAGCCAAGATAGGTTGACAGGGGCCGGGGAGACCCAGTACTTC.